The text below deals with one TCR beta chain. Its antigen is unidentified. The data were taken from a study of T cell repertoires in cytomegalovirus infection. In the study overall: Public signatures in TCR beta pointed to CMV infection and matching HLA type.

TCRdb reprocessed the reads via MiXCR and lists one record per CDR3 protein. The sample records some 350,000 distinct CDR3 sequences, under 35% being singletons. Trimming removed 0 bases from V and 3 bases from J, with 18 bases in between. This CDR3 contains 17 residues. Germline CDR1 reads DFQATT; CDR2 reads SNEGSKA (reference sequence). Sequenced here: cultured PBMCs, sampled from culture after CMV antigen stimulation. This clonotype originated in a human donor in good health (CMV status not recorded). Some clones in this sample may be carry-over from other donors' samples. The genes are TRBV20-1 and TRBJ2-1; weak D call: TRBD2 (5 bases). CDR3 in DNA: TGCAGTGCTAGAGACCCAGGACTGACGGCTTACTACAATGAGCAGTTCTTC. Translation: CSARDPGLTAYYNEQFF.